This entry lists 14 T cell receptor beta chains sequenced from one sample in a study of shared clonotypes between healthy human individuals. It was CD45RO-negative cells, positively selected for CCR7, that made up naive CD8 cells, with terminally differentiated effector memory CD45RA+ cells excluded. Profiled with immunoSEQ multiplex PCR; TCRdb holds only in-frame clones, not every one. The sample contains around 2,000,000 clones, about 95% of which appear only once. Sequenced: naive CD8+ T cells sorted from blood. These receptors all stem from a young man in good health.

The chain recombines TRBV10-1 with TRBJ2-2; D not certain. CDR1 and CDR2 from the germline V gene are WNHNN and SYGVQD (reference sequence). CDR3 length: 13 residues. Trimming removed 2 bases at V and 10 bases at J, with 11 bases between. CDR3 coding DNA: TGCGCCAGCAGTGAGGAAGGGATGGAGGAGCTGTTTTTT. Protein sequence: CASSEEGMEELFF.

The V gene is TRBV19, the J gene TRBJ1-4; D not certain. This CDR3 is 16 amino acids long. Trimming removed 5 bases from V and 0 bases from J, with 13 bases in between. Germline V gene lookup returns CDR1 LNHDA and CDR2 SQIVND (reference sequence). In DNA form, the CDR3 reads TGTGCCAGTAGTCACCTTGCGGCAGCAACTAATGAAAAACTGTTTTTT. As protein: CASSHLAAATNEKLFF.

This rearrangement joins TRBV5-1 to TRBJ1-5; 7 bases are shared with TRBD1. This CDR3 comprises 14 residues. The germline gives CDR1 SGHRS, CDR2 YFSETQ. The V segment lost 4 bases and the J segment 3 bases; nucleotides outside the gene matches: 4. This CDR3 is CASSPTGLNQPQHF. DNA of the CDR3: TGCGCCAGCAGCCCGACAGGGCTCAATCAGCCCCAGCATTTT.

As regards this clone: Relative to the germline gene, one junction end is altered; a read error may explain this. V gene TRBV10-3 combines with J gene TRBJ2-2, with D maybe TRBD1 (5 bases). The CDR3 has 13 amino acids. Germline assignment: CDR1 ENHRY and CDR2 SYGVKD. CDR3 residues: CAISESFGQKGVF. The CDR3 DNA is TGTGCCATCAGTGAGTCGTTTGGGCAGAAAGGGGTTTTT.

This chain joins TRBV6-6 and TRBJ2-3; no reliable D call. CDR3 length: 15 amino acids. Trimming removed 3 bases at V and 0 bases at J, with 10 bases between. Germline loops: CDR1 MNHNY, CDR2 SVGAGI (reference sequence). The CDR3, as DNA: TGTGCCAGCAGTTATGCGGCCCCAAGCACAGATACGCAGTATTTT. It specifies CASSYAAPSTDTQYF.

V is TRBV6-1 and J is TRBJ2-3; TRBD1 or TRBD2 may be the D gene (5 bases each). V lost 4 bases, J lost 2 bases, and 13 bases lay in between. This CDR3 spans 15 amino acids. Germline CDR1 MNHNS, CDR2 SASEGT. The CDR3 sequence is CASSVYRDPTDTQYF. For the CDR3, the DNA is TGTGCCAGCAGTGTATACCGGGACCCCACAGATACGCAGTATTTT.

This chain uses TRBV6-5 with TRBJ2-7, with a possible D match to TRBD1 (5 bases). V gave up 5 bases and J gave up 2 bases, with 13 bases separating them. This CDR3 region has 14 residues. Germline values: CDR1 MNHEY, CDR2 SVGAGI. The DNA of the CDR3 is TGTGCCAGCAGTCCATACCAGGGTACCTACGAGCAGTACTTC. Its protein product is CASSPYQGTYEQYF.

The rearrangement links TRBV6-6 to TRBJ2-7; possibly TRBD1 for D (6 bases). The V gene's germline CDR1 is MNHNY and CDR2 SVGAGI (reference sequence). The CDR3 consists of 15 residues. V was clipped by 2 bases and J by 2 bases, with 13 bases between them. The CDR3 here is CASSYVPGQTYEQYF. The CDR3 coding sequence is TGTGCCAGCAGTTACGTACCGGGACAAACCTACGAGCAGTACTTC.

The CDR3 DNA follows: TGTGCCAGCAGTTACTCAGAGCGGGAGGCCTCCGGCGAGCAGTTCTTC. This codes for CASSYSEREASGEQFF. The chain carries TRBV6-7 and TRBJ2-1; the match to TRBD2 covers 9 bases. TRBV6-7 is an ORF, and what it does is uncertain. CDR3 length: 16 residues. The trim removed 0 bases at V and 10 bases at J, leaving 10 bases unmatched.

Worth noting for this clone: Distinct nucleotide sequences in the sample also encode this CDR3. The CDR3 DNA sequence: TGTGCCAGCTCACCACCTTTCGCCTACGAGCAGTACTTC. Amino acids: CASSPPFAYEQYF. The rearrangement uses TRBV18 and TRBJ2-7; no clear D. There are 13 residues in the CDR3. CDR1 and CDR2 (germline): KGHSH, LQKENI. Trimming removed 0 bases at V and 2 bases at J, with 5 bases between.

V and J are TRBV9 and TRBJ2-2, with D possibly being TRBD1 (5 bases). Germline CDR1 and CDR2: SGDLS and YYNGEE. The CDR3 is 15 residues long. V was clipped by 0 bases and J by 4 bases, with 10 bases between them. The chain's CDR3 is CASSVGVGATGELFF. The CDR3 DNA follows: TGTGCCAGCAGCGTAGGGGTAGGGGCCACCGGGGAGCTGTTTTTT.

The gene calls are TRBV27 and TRBJ2-7; D is unresolved. Germline V lookup: CDR1 MNHEY, CDR2 SMNVEV (reference sequence). Trimming cost V 4 bases and J 2 bases, with 12 bases left between them. The CDR3 has 14 residues. CDR3 in amino acids: CASSSRTGPYEQYF. The CDR3 bases are TGTGCCAGCAGTTCGAGGACGGGCCCCTACGAGCAGTACTTC.

The chain recombines TRBV13 with TRBJ2-1; D not resolved. The CDR3 loop spans 14 amino acids. Trimming cost V 2 bases and J 4 bases, with 9 bases left between them. Looked up from germline, CDR1 is PRHDT and CDR2 is FYEKMQ (reference sequence). The CDR3 here is CASSLSRQYNEQFF. CDR3 nucleotides: TGTGCCAGCAGCTTAAGTAGGCAGTACAATGAGCAGTTCTTC. Using reference TRBV13 and TRBJ2-1 for the parts outside the CDR3, the full variable domain is AAGVIQSPRHLIKEKRETATLKCYPIPRHDTVYWYQQGPGQDPQFLISFYEKMQSDKGSIPDRFSAQQFSDYHSELNMSSLELGDSALYFCASSLSRQYNEQFFGPGTRLTVL.

The gene calls are TRBV2 and TRBJ1-1; D not certain. The CDR3 loop spans 14 amino acids. The germline CDR1 and CDR2 sequences are SNHLY and FYNNEI. With 2 bases removed from V and 2 bases from J, the gap between germline ends came to 9 bases. As DNA, the CDR3 is TGTGCCAGCAGTGAATTGGGGTTCAACACTGAAGCTTTCTTT. It codes for CASSELGFNTEAFF.